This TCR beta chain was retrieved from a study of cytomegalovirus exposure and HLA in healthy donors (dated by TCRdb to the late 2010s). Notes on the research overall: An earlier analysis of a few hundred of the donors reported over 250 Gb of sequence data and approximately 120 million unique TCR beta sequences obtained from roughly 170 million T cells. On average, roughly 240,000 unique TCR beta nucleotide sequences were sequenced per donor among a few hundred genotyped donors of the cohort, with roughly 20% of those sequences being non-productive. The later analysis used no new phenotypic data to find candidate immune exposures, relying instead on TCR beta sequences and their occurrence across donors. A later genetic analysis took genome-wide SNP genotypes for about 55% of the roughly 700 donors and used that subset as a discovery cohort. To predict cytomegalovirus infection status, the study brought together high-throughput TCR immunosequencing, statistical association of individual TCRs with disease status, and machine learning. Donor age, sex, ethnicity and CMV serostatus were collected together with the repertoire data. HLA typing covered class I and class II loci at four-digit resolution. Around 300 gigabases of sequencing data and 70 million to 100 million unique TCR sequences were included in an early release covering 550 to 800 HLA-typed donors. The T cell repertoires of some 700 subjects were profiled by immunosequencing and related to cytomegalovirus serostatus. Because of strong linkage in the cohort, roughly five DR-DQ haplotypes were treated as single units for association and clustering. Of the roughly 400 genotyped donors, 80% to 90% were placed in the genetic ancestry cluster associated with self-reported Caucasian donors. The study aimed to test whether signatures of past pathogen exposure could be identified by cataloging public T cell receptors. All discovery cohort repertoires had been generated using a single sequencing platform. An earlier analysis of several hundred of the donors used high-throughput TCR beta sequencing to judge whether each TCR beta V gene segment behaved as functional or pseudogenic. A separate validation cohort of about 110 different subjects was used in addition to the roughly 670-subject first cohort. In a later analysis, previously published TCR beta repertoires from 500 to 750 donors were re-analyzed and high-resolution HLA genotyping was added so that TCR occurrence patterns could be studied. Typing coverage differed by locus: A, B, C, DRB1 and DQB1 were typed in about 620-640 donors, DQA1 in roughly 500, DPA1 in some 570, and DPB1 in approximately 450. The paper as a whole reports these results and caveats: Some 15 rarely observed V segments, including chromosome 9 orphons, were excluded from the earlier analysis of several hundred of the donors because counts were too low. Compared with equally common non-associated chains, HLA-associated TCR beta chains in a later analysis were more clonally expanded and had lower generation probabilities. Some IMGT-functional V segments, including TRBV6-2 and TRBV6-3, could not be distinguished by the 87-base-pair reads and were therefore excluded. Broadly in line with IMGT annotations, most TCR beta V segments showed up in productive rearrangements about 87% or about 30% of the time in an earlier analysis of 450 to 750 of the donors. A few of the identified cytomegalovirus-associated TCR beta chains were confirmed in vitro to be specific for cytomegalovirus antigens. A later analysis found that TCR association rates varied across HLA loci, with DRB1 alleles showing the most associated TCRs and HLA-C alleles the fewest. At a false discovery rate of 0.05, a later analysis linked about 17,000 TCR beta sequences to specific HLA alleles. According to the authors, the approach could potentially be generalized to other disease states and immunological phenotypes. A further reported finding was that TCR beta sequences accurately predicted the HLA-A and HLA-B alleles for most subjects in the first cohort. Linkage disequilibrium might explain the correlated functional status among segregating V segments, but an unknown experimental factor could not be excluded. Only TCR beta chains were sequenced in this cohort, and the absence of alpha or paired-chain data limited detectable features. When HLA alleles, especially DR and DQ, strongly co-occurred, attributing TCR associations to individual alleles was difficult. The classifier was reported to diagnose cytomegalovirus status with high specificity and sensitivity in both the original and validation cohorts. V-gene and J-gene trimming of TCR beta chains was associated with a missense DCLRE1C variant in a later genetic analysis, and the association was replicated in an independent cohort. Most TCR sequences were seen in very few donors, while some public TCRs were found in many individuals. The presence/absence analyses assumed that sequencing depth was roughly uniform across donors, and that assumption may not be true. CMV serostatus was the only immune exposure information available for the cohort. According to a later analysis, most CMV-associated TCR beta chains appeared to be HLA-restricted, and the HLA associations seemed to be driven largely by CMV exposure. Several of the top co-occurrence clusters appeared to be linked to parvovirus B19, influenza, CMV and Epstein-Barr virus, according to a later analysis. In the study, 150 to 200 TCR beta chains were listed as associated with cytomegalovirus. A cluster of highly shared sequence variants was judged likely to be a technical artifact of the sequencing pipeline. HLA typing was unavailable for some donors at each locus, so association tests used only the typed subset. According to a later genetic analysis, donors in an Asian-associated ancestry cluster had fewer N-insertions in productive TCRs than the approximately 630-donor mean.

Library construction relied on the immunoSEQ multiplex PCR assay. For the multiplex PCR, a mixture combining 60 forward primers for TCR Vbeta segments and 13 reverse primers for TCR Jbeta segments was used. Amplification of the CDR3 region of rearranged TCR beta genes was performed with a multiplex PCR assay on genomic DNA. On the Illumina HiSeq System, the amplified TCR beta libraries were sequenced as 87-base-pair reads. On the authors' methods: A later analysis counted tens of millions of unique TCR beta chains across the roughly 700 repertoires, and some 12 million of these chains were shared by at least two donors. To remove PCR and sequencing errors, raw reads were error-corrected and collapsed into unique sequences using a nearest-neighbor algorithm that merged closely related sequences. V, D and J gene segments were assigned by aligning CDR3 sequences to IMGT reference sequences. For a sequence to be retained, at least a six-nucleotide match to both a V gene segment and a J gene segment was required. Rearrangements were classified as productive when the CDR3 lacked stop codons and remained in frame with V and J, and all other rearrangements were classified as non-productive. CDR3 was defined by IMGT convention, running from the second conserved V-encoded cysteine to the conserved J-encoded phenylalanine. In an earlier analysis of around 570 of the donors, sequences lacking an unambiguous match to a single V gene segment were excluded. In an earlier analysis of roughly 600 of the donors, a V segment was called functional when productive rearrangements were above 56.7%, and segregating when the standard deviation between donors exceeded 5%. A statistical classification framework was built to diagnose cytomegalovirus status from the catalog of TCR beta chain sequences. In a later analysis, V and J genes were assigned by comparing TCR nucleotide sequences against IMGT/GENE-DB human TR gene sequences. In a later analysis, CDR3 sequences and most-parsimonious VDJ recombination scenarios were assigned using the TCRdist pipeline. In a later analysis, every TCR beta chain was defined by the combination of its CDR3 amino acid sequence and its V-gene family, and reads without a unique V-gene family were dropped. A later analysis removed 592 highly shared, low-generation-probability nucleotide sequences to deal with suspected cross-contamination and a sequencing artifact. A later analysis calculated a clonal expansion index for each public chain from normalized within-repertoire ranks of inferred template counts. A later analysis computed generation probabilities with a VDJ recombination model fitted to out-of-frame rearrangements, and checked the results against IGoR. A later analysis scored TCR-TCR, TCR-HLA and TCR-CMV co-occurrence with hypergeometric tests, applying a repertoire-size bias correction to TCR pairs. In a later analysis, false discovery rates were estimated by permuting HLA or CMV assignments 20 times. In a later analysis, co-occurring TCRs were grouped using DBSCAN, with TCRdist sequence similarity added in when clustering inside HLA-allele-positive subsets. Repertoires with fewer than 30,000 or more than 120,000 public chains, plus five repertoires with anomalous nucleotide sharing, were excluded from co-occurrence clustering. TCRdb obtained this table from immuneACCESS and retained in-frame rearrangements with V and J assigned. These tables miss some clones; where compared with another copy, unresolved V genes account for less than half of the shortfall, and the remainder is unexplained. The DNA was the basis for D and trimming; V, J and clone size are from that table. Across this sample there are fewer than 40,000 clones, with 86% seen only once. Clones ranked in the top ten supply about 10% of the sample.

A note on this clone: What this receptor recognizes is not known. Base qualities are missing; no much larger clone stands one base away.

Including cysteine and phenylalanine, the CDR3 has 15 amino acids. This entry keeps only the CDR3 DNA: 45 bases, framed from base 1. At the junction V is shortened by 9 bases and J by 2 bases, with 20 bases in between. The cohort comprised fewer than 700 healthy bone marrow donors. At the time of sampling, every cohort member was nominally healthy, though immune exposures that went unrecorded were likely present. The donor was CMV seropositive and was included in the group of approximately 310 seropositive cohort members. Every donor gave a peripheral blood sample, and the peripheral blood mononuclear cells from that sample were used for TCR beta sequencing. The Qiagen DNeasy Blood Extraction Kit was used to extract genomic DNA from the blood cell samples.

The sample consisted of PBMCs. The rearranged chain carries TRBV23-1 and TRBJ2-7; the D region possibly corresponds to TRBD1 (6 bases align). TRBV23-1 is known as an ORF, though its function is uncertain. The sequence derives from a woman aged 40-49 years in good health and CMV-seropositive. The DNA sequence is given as TGCGCCAGGCAGGGGTCCTTAGCCCCTCCCTACGAGCAGTACTTC. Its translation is CARQGSLAPPYEQYF.